The present T cell receptor (beta chain) was sequenced within a study of Graves' ophthalmopathy and Graves' hyperthyroidism. Study-wide results and limits: Most thyroid clonotypes with frequency above 0.001 were detected in blood too.

This clonotype turned up a few times. Its antigen remains unknown. This CDR3 spans 15 amino acids. Germline CDR1 MNHEY, CDR2 SMNVEV (reference sequence). Trimming took 5 bases from V and 9 from J, leaving 17 bases between them. Exclusion covered patients with other autoimmune diseases or uncontrolled infections (as well as pregnancy or lactation). Beta-chain TCR CDR3 regions were amplified from RNA transcripts. In the first round, RT-PCR was carried out with HTBI primers, and a multiplex PCR formed the second round. TCRdb used MiXCR to reprocess the multiplex PCR reads, holding one entry per CDR3 protein. Of about 1.2 million distinct CDR3 sequences in the sample, about 38% were seen once.

The chain recombines TRBV27 with TRBJ1-6; D is uncertain. The sample comprised peripheral blood or thyroid tissue (not recorded which). This receptor was obtained from an adult man with Graves' hyperthyroidism. The CDR3: CASSPGADPISPLHF. The CDR3 DNA reads TGTGCCAGCAGTCCCGGAGCCGACCCCATTTCACCCCTCCACTTT.